This entry features one TCR beta chain sequence. Its antigen is undetermined. This entry belongs to a study of cytomegalovirus exposure and HLA in healthy donors. Whereas donors were nominally healthy upon sampling, unrecorded immune exposures were probable. Researchers ran the PCR with 60 Vbeta and 13 Jbeta primers. Assay: immunoSEQ multiplex PCR; the TCRdb copy retains only in-frame clones and omits some. Its listing shows approximately 70,000 clones. The CDR3 sequence is 13 residues long. Germline lookup yields CDR1 SQVTM and CDR2 ANQGSEA. The V and J ends lost 6 bases and 7 bases, in that order; junction bases with no gene match: 11. General observations from the study: Later on, a genetic analysis was performed. It linked a missense variant in DCLRE1C with V- and J-gene trimming of TCR beta. In vitro experiments confirmed that a few CMV-associated chains were specific for CMV antigens. When a later analysis compared HLA-associated TCR beta chains with equally common others, the HLA-associated chains turned out to be more clonally expanded and to have lower generation probabilities.

Sequences were obtained from PBMCs. The origin of this receptor is a middle-aged woman in good health and CMV-seropositive. This chain uses TRBV29-1 with TRBJ2-5; TRBD1 agrees at 7 bases. The CDR3 DNA is TGCAGCGTAGTCGGACAGGCCGGCGCGACCCAGTACTTC. Its protein is CSVVGQAGATQYF.